These 5 T cell receptor beta chains were sequenced from one sample in a study of blood T cell repertoires in COVID-19. Assay used: immunoSEQ multiplex PCR; TCRdb lists only in-frame clones, some missing. The sample has under 250,000 clones, 80% to 90% seen once; the top ten hold roughly 11%. Sequencing was carried out using peripheral blood. Every receptor here comes from a man over 45 with COVID-19, enrolled during active disease.

The rearrangement links TRBV3-1 (or the pseudogene TRBV3-2) to TRBJ2-5; 8 positions agree with TRBD1. Trimming took 4 bases from V and 3 from J; bases not matched to a gene: 4. This CDR3 has 14 residues. Germline V CDR1 and CDR2: LGHDT, YNNKEL (reference sequence). The CDR3 loop reads CASSPMDREETQYF. CDR3 nucleotide sequence: TGTGCCAGCAGCCCAATGGACAGGGAAGAGACCCAGTACTTC.

This clone was observed a handful of times. The J gene is TRBJ1-1, the V gene TRBV11-2; tentative D call: TRBD1 (6 bases). Trimming took off 1 base at V and 5 bases at J, with 11 bases between the two ends. The germline gives CDR1 SGHAT, CDR2 FQNNGV. The CDR3 consists of 14 residues. The CDR3 DNA follows: TGTGCCAGCAGCTTAGTAGAGGGGGAGACTGAAGCTTTCTTT. Its protein product is CASSLVEGETEAFF.

The rearrangement uses TRBV6-2 or TRBV6-3 and TRBJ1-1; D uncertain. The CDR3 consists of 12 residues. CDR1 MNHEY and CDR2 SVGEGT come from the germline V gene. Trimming took off 0 bases at V and 11 bases at J, with 10 bases between the two ends. Here the CDR3 DNA reads TGTGCCAGCAGTTACTCCGCCTCTGCGGCTTTCTTT. Amino acids: CASSYSASAAFF.

The chain has TRBV29-1 and TRBJ1-2; no clear D gene. The CDR3 loop spans 14 amino acids. Germline-derived CDR1 and CDR2 are SQVTM and ANQGSEA. The V and J ends lost 1 base and 2 bases respectively, with 11 bases between them. CDR3 DNA: TGCAGCGTTGAAGGGGCAGATTACAACTATGGCTACACCTTC. This gives the protein CSVEGADYNYGYTF.

V is TRBV7-2 and J is TRBJ1-5, with unresolved D. CDR3 length: 12 residues. The germline gives CDR1 SGHTA, CDR2 FQGNSA. V was cut by 5 bases and J by 6 bases, with 8 bases left in between. In DNA form, the CDR3 reads TGTGCCAGCAGCCCCCCTAGTCAGCCCCAGCATTTT. It is translated as CASSPPSQPQHF.